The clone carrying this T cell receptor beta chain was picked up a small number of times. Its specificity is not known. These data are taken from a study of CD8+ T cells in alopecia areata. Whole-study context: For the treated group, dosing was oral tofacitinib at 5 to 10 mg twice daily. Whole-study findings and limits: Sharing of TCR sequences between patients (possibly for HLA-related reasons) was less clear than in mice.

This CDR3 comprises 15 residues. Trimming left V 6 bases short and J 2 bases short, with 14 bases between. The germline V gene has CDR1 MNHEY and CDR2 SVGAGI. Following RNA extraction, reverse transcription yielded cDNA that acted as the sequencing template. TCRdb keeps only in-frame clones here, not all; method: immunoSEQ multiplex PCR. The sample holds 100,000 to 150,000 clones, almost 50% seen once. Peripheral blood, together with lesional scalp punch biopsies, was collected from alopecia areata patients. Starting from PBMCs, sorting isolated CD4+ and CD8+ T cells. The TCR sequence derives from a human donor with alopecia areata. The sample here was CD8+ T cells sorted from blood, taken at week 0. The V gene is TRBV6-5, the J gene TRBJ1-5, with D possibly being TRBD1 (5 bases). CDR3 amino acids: CASSLTGVGNQPQHF. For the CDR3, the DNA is TGTGCCAGCAGCCTTACGGGGGTGGGCAATCAGCCCCAGCATTTT.